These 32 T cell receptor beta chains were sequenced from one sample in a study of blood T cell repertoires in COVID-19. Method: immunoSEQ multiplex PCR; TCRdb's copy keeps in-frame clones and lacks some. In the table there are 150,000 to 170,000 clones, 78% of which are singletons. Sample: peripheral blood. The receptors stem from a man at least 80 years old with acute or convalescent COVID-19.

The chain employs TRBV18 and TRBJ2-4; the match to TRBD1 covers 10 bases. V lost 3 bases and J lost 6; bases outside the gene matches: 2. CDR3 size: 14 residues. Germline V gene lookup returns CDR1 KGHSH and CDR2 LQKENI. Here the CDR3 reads CASSPGQGGNIQYF. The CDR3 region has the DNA TGTGCCAGCTCACCCGGACAGGGGGGAAACATTCAGTACTTC.

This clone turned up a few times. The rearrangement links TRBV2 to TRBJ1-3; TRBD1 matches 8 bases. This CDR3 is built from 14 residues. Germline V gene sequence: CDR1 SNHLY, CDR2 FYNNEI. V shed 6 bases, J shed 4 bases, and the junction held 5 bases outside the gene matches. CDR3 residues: CASRRTGPGNTIYF. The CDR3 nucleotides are TGTGCCAGCAGGCGGACAGGGCCGGGAAACACCATATATTTT.

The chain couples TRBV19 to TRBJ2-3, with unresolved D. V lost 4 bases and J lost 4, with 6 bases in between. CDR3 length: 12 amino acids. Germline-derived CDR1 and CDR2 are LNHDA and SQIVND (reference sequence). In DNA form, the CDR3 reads TGTGCCAGTAGTAATCCATCAGATACGCAGTATTTT. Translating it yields CASSNPSDTQYF. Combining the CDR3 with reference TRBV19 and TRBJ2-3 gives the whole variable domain DGGITQSPKYLFRKEGQNVTLSCEQNLNHDAMYWYRQDPGQGLRLIYYSQIVNDFQKGDIAEGYSVSREKKESFPLTVTSAQKNPTAFYLCASSNPSDTQYFGPGTRLTVL.

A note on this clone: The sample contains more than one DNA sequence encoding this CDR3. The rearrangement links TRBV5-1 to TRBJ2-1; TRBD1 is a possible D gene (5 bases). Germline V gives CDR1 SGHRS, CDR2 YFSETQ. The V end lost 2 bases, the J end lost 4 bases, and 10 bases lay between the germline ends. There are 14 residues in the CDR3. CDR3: CASSLSTGYNEQFF. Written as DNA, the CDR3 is TGCGCCAGCAGCTTATCAACAGGATACAATGAGCAGTTCTTC.

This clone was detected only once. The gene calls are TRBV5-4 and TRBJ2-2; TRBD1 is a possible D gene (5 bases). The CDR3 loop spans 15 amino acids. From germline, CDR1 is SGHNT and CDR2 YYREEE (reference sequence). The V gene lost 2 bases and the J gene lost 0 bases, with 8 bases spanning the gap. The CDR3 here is CASSLTGSNTGELFF. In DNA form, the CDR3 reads TGTGCCAGCAGCTTAACAGGATCGAACACCGGGGAGCTGTTTTTT.

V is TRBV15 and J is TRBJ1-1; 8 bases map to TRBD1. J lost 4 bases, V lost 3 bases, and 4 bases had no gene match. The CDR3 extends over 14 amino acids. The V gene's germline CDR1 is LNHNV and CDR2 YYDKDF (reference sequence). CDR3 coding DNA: TGTGCCACCAGCAGGGACAGGGCGGTCACTGAAGCTTTCTTT. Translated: CATSRDRAVTEAFF.

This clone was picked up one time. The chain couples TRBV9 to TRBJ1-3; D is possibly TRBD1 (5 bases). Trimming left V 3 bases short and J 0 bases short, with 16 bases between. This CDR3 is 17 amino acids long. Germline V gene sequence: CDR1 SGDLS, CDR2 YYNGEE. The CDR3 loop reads CASSARGGDFSGNTIYF. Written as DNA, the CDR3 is TGTGCCAGCAGCGCCCGGGGAGGGGACTTCTCTGGAAACACCATATATTTT.

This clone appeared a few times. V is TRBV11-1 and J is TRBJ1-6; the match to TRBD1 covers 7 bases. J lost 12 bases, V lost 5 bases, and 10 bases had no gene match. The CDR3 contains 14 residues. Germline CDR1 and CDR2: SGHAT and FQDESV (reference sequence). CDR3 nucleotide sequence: TGTGCCAGCAGCCCAGACAGGGTTCGAGGACCCCTCCACTTT. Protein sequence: CASSPDRVRGPLHF. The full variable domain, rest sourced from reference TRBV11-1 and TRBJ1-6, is EAEVAQSPRYKITEKSQAVAFWCDPISGHATLYWYRQILGQGPELLVQFQDESVVDDSQLPKDRFSAERLKGVDSTLKIQPAELGDSAMYLCASSPDRVRGPLHFGNGTRLTVT.

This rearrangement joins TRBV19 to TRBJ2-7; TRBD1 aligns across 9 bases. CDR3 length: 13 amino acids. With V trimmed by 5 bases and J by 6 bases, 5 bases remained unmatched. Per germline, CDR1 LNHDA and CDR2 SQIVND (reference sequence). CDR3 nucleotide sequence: TGTGCCAGTAGTGCCGGGACAGGGCTCGAGCAGTACTTC. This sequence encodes CASSAGTGLEQYF.

The CDR3 sequence: CASSLQFGGQETQYF. CDR3 DNA sequence: TGTGCCAGCAGCCTACAGTTCGGGGGACAAGAGACCCAGTACTTC. The chain employs TRBV7-2 and TRBJ2-5, with a tentative D call TRBD2 (6 bases). Germline V gene sequence: CDR1 SGHTA, CDR2 FQGNSA. Trimming removed 5 bases from V and 2 bases from J, with 15 bases in between. CDR3 length: 15 residues.

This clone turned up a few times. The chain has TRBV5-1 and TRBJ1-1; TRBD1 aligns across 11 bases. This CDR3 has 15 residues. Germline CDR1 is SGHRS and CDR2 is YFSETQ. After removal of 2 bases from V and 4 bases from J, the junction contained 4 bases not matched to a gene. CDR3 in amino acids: CASSFGQGASTEAFF. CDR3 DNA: TGCGCCAGCAGCTTTGGACAGGGGGCTAGCACTGAAGCTTTCTTT.

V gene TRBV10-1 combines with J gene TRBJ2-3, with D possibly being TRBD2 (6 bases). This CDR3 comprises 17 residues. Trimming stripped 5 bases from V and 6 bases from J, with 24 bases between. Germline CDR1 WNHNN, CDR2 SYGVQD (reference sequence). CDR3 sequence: CASSYVGAGPARDTQYF. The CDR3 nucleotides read TGCGCCAGCAGTTATGTCGGGGCGGGACCGGCGCGTGATACGCAGTATTTT.

The DNA for the CDR3 is TGTGCCAGCAGCTTACCCACCGGAGGGGCGGACGGTGAAGCTTTCTTT. It is translated as CASSLPTGGADGEAFF. The gene calls are TRBV7-9 and TRBJ1-1; D possibly corresponds to TRBD1 (5 bases). The ends were cut back, 2 bases at V and 7 bases at J, with 20 bases in the middle. CDR3 length: 16 amino acids. CDR1 and CDR2 (germline): SEHNR, FQNEAQ (reference sequence).

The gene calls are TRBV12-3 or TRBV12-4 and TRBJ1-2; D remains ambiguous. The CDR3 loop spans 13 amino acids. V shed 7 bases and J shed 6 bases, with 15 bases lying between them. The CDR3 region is CASTLRAQDGYTF. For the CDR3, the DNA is TGTGCCAGCACCCTGCGGGCCCAGGATGGCTACACCTTC.

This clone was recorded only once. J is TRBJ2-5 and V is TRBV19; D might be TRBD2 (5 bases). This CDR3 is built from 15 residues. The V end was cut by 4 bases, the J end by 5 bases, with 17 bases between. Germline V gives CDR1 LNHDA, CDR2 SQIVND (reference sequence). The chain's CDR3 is CASSTSGPGEETQYF. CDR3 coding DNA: TGTGCCAGTAGTACCTCGGGCCCCGGGGAGGAGACCCAGTACTTC. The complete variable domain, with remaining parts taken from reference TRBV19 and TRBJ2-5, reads DGGITQSPKYLFRKEGQNVTLSCEQNLNHDAMYWYRQDPGQGLRLIYYSQIVNDFQKGDIAEGYSVSREKKESFPLTVTSAQKNPTAFYLCASSTSGPGEETQYFGPGTRLLVL.

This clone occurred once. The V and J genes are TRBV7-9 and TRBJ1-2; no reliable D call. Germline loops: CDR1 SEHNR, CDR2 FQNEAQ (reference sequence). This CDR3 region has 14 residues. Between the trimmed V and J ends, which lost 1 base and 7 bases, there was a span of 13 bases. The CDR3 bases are TGTGCCAGCAGCTTAGGAGAGGTTGGGTCTGGCTACACCTTC. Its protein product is CASSLGEVGSGYTF. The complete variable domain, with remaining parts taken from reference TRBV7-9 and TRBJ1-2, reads DTGVSQNPRHKITKRGQNVTFRCDPISEHNRLYWYRQTLGQGPEFLTYFQNEAQLEKSRLLSDRFSAERPKGSFSTLEIQRTEQGDSAMYLCASSLGEVGSGYTFGSGTRLTVV.

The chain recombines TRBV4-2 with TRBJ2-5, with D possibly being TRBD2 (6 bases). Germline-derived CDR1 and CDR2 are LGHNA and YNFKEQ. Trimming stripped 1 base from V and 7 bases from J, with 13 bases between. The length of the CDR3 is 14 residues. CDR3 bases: TGTGCCAGCAGCCAAGGGGACTTTGCGGCGACCCAGTACTTC. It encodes CASSQGDFAATQYF.

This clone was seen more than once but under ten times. This chain's CDR3 is CASRDLDRGYEKLFF. CDR3 DNA sequence: TGTGCCAGCAGGGACCTGGACAGGGGGTATGAAAAACTGTTTTTT. The chain links TRBV2 to TRBJ1-4; 10 bases map to TRBD1. The trim removed 6 bases at V and 6 bases at J, leaving 7 bases unmatched. CDR3 length: 15 residues. Per germline, CDR1 SNHLY and CDR2 FYNNEI.

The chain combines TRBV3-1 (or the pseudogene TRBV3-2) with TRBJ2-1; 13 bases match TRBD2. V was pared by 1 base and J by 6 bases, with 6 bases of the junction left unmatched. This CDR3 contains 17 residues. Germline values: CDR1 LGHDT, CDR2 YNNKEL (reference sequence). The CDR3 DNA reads TGTGCCAGCAGCCAAGTCGGGACTAGCGGGAACCTCAATGAGCAGTTCTTC. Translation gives CASSQVGTSGNLNEQFF.

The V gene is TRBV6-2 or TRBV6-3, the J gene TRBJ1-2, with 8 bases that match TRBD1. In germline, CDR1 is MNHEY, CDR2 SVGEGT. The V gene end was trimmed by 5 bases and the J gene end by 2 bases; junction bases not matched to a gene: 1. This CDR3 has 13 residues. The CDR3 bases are TGTGCCAGCAGTCGGACAGGGAACTATGGCTACACCTTC. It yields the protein CASSRTGNYGYTF.

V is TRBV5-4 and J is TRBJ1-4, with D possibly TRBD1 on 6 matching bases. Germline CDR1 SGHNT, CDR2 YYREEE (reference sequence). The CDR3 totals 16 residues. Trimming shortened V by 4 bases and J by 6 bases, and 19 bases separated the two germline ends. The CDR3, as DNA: TGTGCCAGCAGCCCGGATTTGGGGGCGCTGGATGAAAAACTGTTTTTT. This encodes CASSPDLGALDEKLFF.

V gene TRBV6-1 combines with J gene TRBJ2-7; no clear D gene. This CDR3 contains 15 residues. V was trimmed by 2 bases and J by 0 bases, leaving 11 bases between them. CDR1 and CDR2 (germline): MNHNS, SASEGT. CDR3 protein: CASSELQPGSYEQYF. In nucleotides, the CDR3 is TGTGCCAGCAGTGAATTACAGCCAGGCTCCTACGAGCAGTACTTC.

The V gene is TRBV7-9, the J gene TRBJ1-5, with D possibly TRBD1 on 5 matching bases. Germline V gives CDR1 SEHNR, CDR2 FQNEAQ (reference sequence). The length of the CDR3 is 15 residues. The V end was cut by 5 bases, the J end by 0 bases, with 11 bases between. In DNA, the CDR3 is TGTGCCAGCAGCACCTGGGGGGATAGCAATCAGCCCCAGCATTTT. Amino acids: CASSTWGDSNQPQHF.

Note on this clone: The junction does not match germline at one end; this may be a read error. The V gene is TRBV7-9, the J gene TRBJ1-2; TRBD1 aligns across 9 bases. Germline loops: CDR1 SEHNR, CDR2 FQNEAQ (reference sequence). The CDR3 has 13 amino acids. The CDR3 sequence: CASSLGQGASSFF. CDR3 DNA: TGTGCCAGCAGCCTGGGACAGGGAGCCTCTTCTTTCTTC.

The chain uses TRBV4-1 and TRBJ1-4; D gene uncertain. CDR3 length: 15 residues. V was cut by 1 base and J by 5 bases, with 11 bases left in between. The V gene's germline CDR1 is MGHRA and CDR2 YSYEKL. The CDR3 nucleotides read TGCGCCAGCAGCCAAGCGGAGACTTTCAATGAAAAACTGTTTTTT. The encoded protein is CASSQAETFNEKLFF.

CDR3 nucleotides: TGTGCCAGCAGTTGGGGGACAGGGGTGACTGAAGCTTTCTTT. Its protein is CASSWGTGVTEAFF. V is TRBV28 and J is TRBJ1-1; 10 bases are a match to TRBD1. Trimming took 4 bases from V and 5 from J; bases not matched to a gene: 4. Germline V gives CDR1 MDHEN, CDR2 SYDVKM. CDR3 length equals 14 residues. Full variable domain (missing parts from reference TRBV28 and TRBJ1-1): DVKVTQSSRYLVKRTGEKVFLECVQDMDHENMFWYRQDPGLGLRLIYFSYDVKMKEKGDIPEGYSVSREKKERFSLILESASTNQTSMYLCASSWGTGVTEAFFGQGTRLTVV.

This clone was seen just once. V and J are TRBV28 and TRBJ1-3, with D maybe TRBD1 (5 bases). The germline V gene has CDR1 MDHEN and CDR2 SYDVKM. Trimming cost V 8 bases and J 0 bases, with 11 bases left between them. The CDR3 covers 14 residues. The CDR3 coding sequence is TGTGCCAGCGGCGGGGACTCCTCTGGAAACACCATATATTTT. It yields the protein CASGGDSSGNTIYF.

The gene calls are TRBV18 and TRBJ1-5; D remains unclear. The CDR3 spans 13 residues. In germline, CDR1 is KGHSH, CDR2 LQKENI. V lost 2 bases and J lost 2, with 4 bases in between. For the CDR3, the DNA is TGTGCCAGCTCACCAGCGGGCAATCAGCCCCAGCATTTT. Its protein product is CASSPAGNQPQHF. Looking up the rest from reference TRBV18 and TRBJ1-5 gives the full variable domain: NAGVMQNPRHLVRRRGQEARLRCSPMKGHSHVYWYRQLPEEGLKFMVYLQKENIIDESGMPKERFSAEFPKEGPSILRIQQVVRGDSAAYFCASSPAGNQPQHFGDGTRLSIL.

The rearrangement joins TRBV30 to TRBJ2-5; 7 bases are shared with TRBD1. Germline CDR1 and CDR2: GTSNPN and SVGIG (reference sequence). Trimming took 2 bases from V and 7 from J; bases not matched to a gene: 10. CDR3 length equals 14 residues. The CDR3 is CAWSTGTASLTQYF. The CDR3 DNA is TGTGCCTGGAGTACCGGGACAGCCTCACTGACCCAGTACTTC.

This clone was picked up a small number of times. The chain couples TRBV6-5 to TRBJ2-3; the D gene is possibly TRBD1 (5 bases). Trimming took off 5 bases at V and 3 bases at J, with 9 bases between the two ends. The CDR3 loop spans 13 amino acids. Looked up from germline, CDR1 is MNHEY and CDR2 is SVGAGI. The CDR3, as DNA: TGTGCCAGCAGTCCTCCAGGGACAGATACGCAGTATTTT. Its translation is CASSPPGTDTQYF.

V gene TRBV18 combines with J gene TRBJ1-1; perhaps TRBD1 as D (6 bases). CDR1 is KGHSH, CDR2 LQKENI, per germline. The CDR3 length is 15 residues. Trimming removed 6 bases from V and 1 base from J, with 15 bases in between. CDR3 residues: CASSEGRGGNTEAFF. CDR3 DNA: TGTGCCAGCTCCGAGGGGAGAGGGGGGAACACTGAAGCTTTCTTT.

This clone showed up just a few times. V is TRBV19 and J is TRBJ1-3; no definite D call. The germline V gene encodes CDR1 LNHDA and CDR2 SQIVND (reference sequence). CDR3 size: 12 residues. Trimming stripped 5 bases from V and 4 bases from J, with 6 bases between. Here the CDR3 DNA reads TGTGCCAGTAGTCAACAGGGAAACACCATATATTTT. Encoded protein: CASSQQGNTIYF.